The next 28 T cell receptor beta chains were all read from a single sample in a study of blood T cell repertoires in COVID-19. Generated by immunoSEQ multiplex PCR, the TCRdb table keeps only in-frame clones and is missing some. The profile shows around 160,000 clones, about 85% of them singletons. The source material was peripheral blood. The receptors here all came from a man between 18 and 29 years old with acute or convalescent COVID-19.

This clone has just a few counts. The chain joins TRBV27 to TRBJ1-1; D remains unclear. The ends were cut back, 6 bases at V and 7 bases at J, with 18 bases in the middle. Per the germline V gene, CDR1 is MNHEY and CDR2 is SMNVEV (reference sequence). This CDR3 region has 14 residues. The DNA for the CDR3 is TGTGCCAGCAGCCCTTATGATTCGGGGTATGAAGCTTTCTTT. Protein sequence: CASSPYDSGYEAFF.

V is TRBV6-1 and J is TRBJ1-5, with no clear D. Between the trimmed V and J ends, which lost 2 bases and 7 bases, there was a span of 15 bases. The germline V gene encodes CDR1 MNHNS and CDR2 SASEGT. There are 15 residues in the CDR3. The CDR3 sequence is CASSESVGAGQPQHF. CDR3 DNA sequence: TGTGCCAGCAGTGAATCGGTGGGCGCGGGGCAGCCCCAGCATTTT.

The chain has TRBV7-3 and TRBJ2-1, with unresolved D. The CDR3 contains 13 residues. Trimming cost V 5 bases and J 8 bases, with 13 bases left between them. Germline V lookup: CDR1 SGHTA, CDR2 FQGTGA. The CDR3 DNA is TGTGCCAGCAGCAAAAGAGACTCCCATGAGCAGTTCTTC. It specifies CASSKRDSHEQFF.

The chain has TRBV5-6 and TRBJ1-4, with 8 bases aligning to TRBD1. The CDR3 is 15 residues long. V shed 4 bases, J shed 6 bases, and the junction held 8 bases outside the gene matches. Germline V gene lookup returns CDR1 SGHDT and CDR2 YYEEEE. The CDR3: CASSGMDREDEKLFF. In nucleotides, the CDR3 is TGTGCCAGCAGCGGAATGGACAGGGAGGATGAAAAACTGTTTTTT.

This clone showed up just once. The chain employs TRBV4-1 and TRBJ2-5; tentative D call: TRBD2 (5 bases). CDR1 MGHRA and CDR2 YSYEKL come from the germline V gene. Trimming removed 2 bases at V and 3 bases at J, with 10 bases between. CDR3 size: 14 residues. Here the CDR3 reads CASSQPRGEETQYF. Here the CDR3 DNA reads TGCGCCAGCAGCCAACCACGGGGAGAAGAGACCCAGTACTTC.

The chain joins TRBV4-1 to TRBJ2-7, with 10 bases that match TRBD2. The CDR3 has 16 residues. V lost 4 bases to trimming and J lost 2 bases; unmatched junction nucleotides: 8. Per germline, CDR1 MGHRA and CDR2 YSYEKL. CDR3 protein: CASSRGDSGGAYEQYF. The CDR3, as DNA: TGCGCCAGCAGCCGGGGCGACAGCGGGGGGGCCTACGAGCAGTACTTC.

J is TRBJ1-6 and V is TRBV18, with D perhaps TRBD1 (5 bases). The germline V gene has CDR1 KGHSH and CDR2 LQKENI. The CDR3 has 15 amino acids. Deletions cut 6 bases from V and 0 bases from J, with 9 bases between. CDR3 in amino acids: CASSQDISYNSPLHF. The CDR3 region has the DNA TGTGCCAGCTCTCAGGACATCTCCTATAATTCACCCCTCCACTTT.

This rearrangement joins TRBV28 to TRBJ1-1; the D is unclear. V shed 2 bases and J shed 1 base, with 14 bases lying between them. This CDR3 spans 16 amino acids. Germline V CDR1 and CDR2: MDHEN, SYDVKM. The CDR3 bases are TGTGCCAGCAGTTTAAGATGGAGGAAGGAGAACACTGAAGCTTTCTTT. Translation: CASSLRWRKENTEAFF.

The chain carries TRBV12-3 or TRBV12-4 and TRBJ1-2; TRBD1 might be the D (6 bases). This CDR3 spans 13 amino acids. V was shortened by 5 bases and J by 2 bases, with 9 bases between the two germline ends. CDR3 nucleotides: TGTGCCAGCAGTCAACAGGGAAACTATGGCTACACCTTC. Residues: CASSQQGNYGYTF.

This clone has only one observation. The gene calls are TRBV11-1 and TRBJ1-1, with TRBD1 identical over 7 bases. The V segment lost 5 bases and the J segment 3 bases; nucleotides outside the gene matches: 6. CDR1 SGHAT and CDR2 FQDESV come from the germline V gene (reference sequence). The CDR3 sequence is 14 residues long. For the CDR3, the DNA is TGTGCCAGCAGCCGAGGGGGCGTGGACACTGAAGCTTTCTTT. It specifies CASSRGGVDTEAFF. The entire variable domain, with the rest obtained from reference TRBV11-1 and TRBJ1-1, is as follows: EAEVAQSPRYKITEKSQAVAFWCDPISGHATLYWYRQILGQGPELLVQFQDESVVDDSQLPKDRFSAERLKGVDSTLKIQPAELGDSAMYLCASSRGGVDTEAFFGQGTRLTVV.

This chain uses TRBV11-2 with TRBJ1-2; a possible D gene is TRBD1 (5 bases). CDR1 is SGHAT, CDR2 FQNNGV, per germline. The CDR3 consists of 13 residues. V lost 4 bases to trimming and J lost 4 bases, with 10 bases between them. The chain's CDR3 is CASSSGLSYGYTF. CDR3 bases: TGTGCCAGCAGCTCAGGGTTGAGCTATGGCTACACCTTC. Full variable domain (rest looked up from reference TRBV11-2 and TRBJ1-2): EAGVAQSPRYKIIEKRQSVAFWCNPISGHATLYWYQQILGQGPKLLIQFQNNGVVDDSQLPKDRFSAERLKGVDSTLKIQPAKLEDSAVYLCASSSGLSYGYTFGSGTRLTVV.

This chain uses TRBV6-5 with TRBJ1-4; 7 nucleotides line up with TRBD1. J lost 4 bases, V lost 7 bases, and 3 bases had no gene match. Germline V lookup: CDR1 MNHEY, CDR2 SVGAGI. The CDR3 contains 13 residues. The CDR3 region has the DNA TGTGCCAGCACCACAGGGGTTAATGAAAAACTGTTTTTT. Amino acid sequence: CASTTGVNEKLFF.

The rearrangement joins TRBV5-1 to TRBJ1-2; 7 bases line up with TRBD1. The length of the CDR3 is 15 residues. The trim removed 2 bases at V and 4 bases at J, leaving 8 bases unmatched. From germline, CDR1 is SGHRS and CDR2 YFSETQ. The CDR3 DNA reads TGCGCCAGCAGCTTAACTACAGGGGAGGTCTATGGCTACACCTTC. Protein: CASSLTTGEVYGYTF.

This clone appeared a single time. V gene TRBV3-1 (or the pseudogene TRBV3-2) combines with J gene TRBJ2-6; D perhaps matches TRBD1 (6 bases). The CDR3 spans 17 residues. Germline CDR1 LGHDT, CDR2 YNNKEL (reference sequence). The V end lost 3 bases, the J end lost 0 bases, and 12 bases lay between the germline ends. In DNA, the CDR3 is TGTGCCAGCAGCCATGGTCTGGGGGCCTCTGGGGCCAACGTCCTGACTTTC. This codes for CASSHGLGASGANVLTF.

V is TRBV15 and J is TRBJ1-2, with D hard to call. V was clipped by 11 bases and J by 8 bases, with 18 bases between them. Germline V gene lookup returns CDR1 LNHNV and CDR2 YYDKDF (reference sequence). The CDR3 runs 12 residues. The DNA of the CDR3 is TGTGCCGCAGCCAACGGGGATTGGGGCTACACCTTC. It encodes CAAANGDWGYTF. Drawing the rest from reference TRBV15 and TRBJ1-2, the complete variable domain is DAMVIQNPRYQVTQFGKPVTLSCSQTLNHNVMYWYQQKSSQAPKLLFHYYDKDFNNEADTPDNFQSRRPNTSFCFLDIRSPGLGDTAMYLCAAANGDWGYTFGSGTRLTVV.

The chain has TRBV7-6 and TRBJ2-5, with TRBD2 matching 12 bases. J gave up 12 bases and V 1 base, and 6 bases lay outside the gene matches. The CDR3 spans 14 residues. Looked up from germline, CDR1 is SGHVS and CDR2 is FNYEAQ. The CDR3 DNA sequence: TGTGCCAGCAGCTTAGGGGGACTAGCGGGCGGAGAGTACTTC. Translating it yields CASSLGGLAGGEYF.

The CDR3 coding sequence is TGCGCCAGCAGCGAACAGAGCTCTGGAAACACCATATATTTT. Its protein is CASSEQSSGNTIYF. This chain links TRBV5-1 with TRBJ1-3; D gene ambiguous. The CDR3 has 14 residues. Trimming shortened V by 4 bases and J by 0 bases, and 8 bases separated the two germline ends. Germline V gives CDR1 SGHRS, CDR2 YFSETQ.

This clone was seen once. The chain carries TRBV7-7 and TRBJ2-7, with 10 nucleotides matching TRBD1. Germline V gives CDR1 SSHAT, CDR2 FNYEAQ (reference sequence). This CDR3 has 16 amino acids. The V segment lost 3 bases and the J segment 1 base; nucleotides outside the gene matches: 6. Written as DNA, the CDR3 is TGTGCCAGCAGCTTGGACCGGGACAGGGGATCCTACGAGCAGTACTTC. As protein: CASSLDRDRGSYEQYF.

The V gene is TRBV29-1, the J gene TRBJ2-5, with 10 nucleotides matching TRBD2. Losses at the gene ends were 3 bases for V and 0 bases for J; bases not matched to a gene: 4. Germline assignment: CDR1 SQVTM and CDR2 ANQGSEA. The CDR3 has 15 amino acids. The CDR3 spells CSVELAGVYQETQYF. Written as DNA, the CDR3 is TGCAGCGTTGAGCTAGCGGGGGTGTACCAAGAGACCCAGTACTTC.

CDR3 nucleotide sequence: TGTGCCAGCAGCTTTCTAGCACGGAACATTCAGTACTTC. This codes for CASSFLARNIQYF. The chain combines TRBV5-6 with TRBJ2-4; TRBD2 is a possible D gene (5 bases). Germline CDR1 SGHDT, CDR2 YYEEEE. The CDR3 has 13 amino acids. Trimming removed 2 bases at V and 7 bases at J, with 10 bases between.

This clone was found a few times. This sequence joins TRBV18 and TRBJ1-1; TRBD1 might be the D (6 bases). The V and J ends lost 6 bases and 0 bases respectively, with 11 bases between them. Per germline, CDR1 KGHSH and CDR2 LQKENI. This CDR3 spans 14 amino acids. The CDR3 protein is CASSSTGVNTEAFF. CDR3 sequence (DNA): TGTGCCAGCTCTTCGACAGGAGTGAACACTGAAGCTTTCTTT. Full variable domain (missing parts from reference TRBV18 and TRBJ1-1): NAGVMQNPRHLVRRRGQEARLRCSPMKGHSHVYWYRQLPEEGLKFMVYLQKENIIDESGMPKERFSAEFPKEGPSILRIQQVVRGDSAAYFCASSSTGVNTEAFFGQGTRLTVV.

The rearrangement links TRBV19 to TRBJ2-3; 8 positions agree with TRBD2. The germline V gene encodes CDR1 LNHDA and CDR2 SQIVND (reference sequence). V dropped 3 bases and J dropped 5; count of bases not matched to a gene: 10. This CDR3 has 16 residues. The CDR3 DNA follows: TGTGCCAGTAGTATCTCTTTCGGGGGGGCCGTAGATACGCAGTATTTT. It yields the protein CASSISFGGAVDTQYF.

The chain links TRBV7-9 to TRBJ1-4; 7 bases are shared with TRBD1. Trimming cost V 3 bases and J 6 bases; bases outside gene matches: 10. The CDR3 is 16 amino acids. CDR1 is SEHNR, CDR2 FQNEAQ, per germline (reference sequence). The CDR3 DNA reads TGTGCCAGCAGCTTCGGGACAGTCGGAGGGCATGAAAAACTGTTTTTT. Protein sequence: CASSFGTVGGHEKLFF.

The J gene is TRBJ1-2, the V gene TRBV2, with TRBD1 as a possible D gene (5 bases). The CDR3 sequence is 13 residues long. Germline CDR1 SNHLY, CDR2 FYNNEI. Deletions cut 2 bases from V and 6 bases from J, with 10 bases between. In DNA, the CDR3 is TGTGCCAGCAGTGAATTAGGGGCGGATGGCTACACCTTC. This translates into CASSELGADGYTF.

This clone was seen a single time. The CDR3 is CASSRRQNYEQYF. The CDR3 DNA sequence: TGTGCCAGCAGCCGTAGACAGAACTACGAGCAGTACTTC. This rearrangement joins TRBV3-1 (or the pseudogene TRBV3-2) to TRBJ2-7; D perhaps matches TRBD1 (5 bases). Trimming took 4 bases from V and 3 from J, leaving 10 bases between them. CDR1 LGHDT and CDR2 YNNKEL come from the germline V gene (reference sequence). The CDR3 has 13 residues.

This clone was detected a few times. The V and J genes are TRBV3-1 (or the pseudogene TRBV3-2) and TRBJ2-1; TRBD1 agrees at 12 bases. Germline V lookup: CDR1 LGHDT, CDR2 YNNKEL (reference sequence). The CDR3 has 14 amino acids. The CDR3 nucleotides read TGTGCAACTCGGGACAGGGGGCATTATAATGAGCAGTTCTTC. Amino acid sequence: CATRDRGHYNEQFF.

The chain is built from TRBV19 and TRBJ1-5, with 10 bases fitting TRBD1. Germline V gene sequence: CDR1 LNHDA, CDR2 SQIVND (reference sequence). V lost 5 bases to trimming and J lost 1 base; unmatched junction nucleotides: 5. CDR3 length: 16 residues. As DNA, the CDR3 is TGTGCCAGTAGTGCAGGACAGGGGGGCAGCAATCAGCCCCAGCATTTT. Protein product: CASSAGQGGSNQPQHF. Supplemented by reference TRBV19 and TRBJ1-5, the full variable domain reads DGGITQSPKYLFRKEGQNVTLSCEQNLNHDAMYWYRQDPGQGLRLIYYSQIVNDFQKGDIAEGYSVSREKKESFPLTVTSAQKNPTAFYLCASSAGQGGSNQPQHFGDGTRLSIL.

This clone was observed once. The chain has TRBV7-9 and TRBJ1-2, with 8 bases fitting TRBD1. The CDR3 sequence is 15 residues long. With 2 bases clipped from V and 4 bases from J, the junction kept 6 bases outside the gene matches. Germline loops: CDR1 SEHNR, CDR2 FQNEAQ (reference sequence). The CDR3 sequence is CASSLTPGGGYGYTF. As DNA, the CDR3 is TGTGCCAGCAGCTTAACCCCAGGGGGCGGCTATGGCTACACCTTC. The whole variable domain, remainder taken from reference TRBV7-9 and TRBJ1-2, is DTGVSQNPRHKITKRGQNVTFRCDPISEHNRLYWYRQTLGQGPEFLTYFQNEAQLEKSRLLSDRFSAERPKGSFSTLEIQRTEQGDSAMYLCASSLTPGGGYGYTFGSGTRLTVV.